Sequencing of this T cell receptor beta chain was carried out in a study of T cells in Graves' hyperthyroidism and ophthalmopathy. The CDR3 has 13 residues. The germline V gene encodes CDR1 MNHNS and CDR2 SASEGT. Trimming took 0 bases from V and 8 from J; bases not matched to a gene: 3. Findings of the study overall: In blood, most of the thyroid clonotypes expanded above 0.001 were also present. Separating ophthalmopathy from stable hyperthyroidism was achieved by a 13 V-J model.

This clonotype has at least ten counts. Its antigen is unknown. Uncontrolled infection, other autoimmune disease, pregnancy or lactation excluded patients. Clinicians diagnosed patients from clinical symptoms, serum thyroxine and TRAb, thyroid ultrasound and orbital computed tomography. Amplification targeted TCR beta CDR3 regions from RNA transcripts. First-round RT-PCR with HTBI primers amplified the TCR CDR3 region. TCRdb used MiXCR to reprocess the multiplex PCR reads, holding one entry per CDR3 protein. Of 540,000 or so distinct CDR3 sequences in the sample, around 46% were seen once. This TCR derives from an adult woman with Graves' disease, either hyperthyroidism or ophthalmopathy (not recorded which). Sequencing was performed on peripheral blood or thyroid tissue (not recorded which). The V gene is TRBV6-1, the J gene TRBJ1-1, with 7 bases that match TRBD1. CDR3 sequence (DNA): TGTGCCAGCAGTGAAGCGGGACAGTCCGAAGCTTTCTTT. The encoded protein is CASSEAGQSEAFF.